In this sample, the clone carrying this T cell receptor (beta chain) turned up many times. These data belong to a study of Graves' ophthalmopathy and Graves' hyperthyroidism. RNA transcripts provided the template for amplifying TCR beta CDR3 regions. The library came from an HTBI-primed first-round RT-PCR and a second-round multiplex PCR. TCRdb re-analysed the multiplex PCR reads in MiXCR, keeping a single row per CDR3 protein. Among about 620,000 distinct CDR3 sequences, 20% to 25% were seen once, and the ten largest hold about 6.6%. V was cut by 3 bases and J by 4 bases, with 12 bases left in between. From germline, CDR1 is ENHRY and CDR2 SYGVKD. The CDR3 has 14 residues.

The chain is built from TRBV10-3 and TRBJ1-1, with no clear D. The sample taken for sequencing was peripheral blood. This clonotype originated in a woman aged 18-29 years with stable Graves' hyperthyroidism. Some clones in this sample may be carry-over from other donors' samples. The CDR3 reads CAISDPQRSTEAFF. The DNA of the CDR3 is TGTGCCATCAGTGACCCCCAGAGGAGCACTGAAGCTTTCTTT.